The 20 T cell receptor beta chains in this list originate from one sample, sequenced in a study of vaccination and CD4 T cells after COVID-19. Treatment in this sample: roughly 11-day PBMC culture with coronavirus spike peptide pools or control peptides (ViraFEST assay). No antigen has been identified for these receptors. An Oncomine TCR Beta short-read assay was used to sequence the DNA from cultured CD4+ T cells. MiXCR was run by TCRdb on the PCR reads, yielding one entry per CDR3 protein. The data hold more than 20,000 distinct CDR3 sequences, with roughly 42% observed a single time. Sequencing was done on a sample of CD4+ T cells from blood, cultured in vitro. These receptors were taken from a human donor who had recovered from COVID-19.

The J gene is TRBJ2-7, the V gene TRBV27; D might be TRBD2 (5 bases). Trimming pared 2 bases from V and 6 bases from J, leaving 17 bases between. CDR3 size: 15 residues. Germline V lookup: CDR1 MNHEY, CDR2 SMNVEV (reference sequence). The CDR3 sequence is CASSLRGFPSIEQYF. CDR3 DNA: TGTGCCAGCAGTTTACGCGGGTTTCCCTCGATCGAGCAGTACTTC.

This clonotype was recorded a few times. The genes are TRBV20-1 and TRBJ1-1; possible D gene TRBD1, 5 bases. The CDR3 sequence is 15 residues long. The germline gives CDR1 DFQATT, CDR2 SNEGSKA (reference sequence). Trimming took off 0 bases at V and 4 bases at J, with 15 bases between the two ends. CDR3 protein: CSARESRGRRTEAFF. The CDR3 DNA reads as TGCAGTGCTAGAGAGTCAAGGGGCCGCCGCACTGAAGCTTTCTTT.

Points on this clonotype: Germline is not matched at one junction end, which may reflect a read error. The chain recombines TRBV6-1 with TRBJ2-5; D is perhaps TRBD2 (5 bases). The germline gives CDR1 MNHNS, CDR2 SASEGT. There are 13 residues in the CDR3. The CDR3 sequence: CASSEPWGEAQYF. The CDR3, as DNA: TGTGCCAGCAGTGAACCCTGGGGAGAGGCCCAGTACTTC.

This clonotype has only a few counts. This chain connects TRBV28 to TRBJ2-3, with a possible D match to TRBD1 (6 bases). Germline lookup yields CDR1 MDHEN and CDR2 SYDVKM. The V and J ends lost 5 bases and 1 base respectively, with 10 bases between them. The CDR3 contains 14 residues. The CDR3 nucleotides are TGTGCCAGCAGTCCGACAGGCCGCACAGATACGCAGTATTTT. It encodes CASSPTGRTDTQYF. The whole variable domain, filled in from reference TRBV28 and TRBJ2-3, reads DVKVTQSSRYLVKRTGEKVFLECVQDMDHENMFWYRQDPGLGLRLIYFSYDVKMKEKGDIPEGYSVSREKKERFSLILESASTNQTSMYLCASSPTGRTDTQYFGPGTRLTVL.

CDR3 residues: CASSLSSGANVLTF. CDR3 bases: TGTGCCAGCAGCTTGAGCTCTGGGGCCAACGTCCTGACTTTC. The chain combines TRBV7-2 with TRBJ2-6, with unresolved D. Trimming cost V 3 bases and J 0 bases, with 3 bases left between them. The germline V gene has CDR1 SGHTA and CDR2 FQGNSA. The CDR3 is 14 residues long.

This clonotype is a singleton in its sample. The chain carries TRBV27 and TRBJ2-2; 16 bases fit TRBD2. Germline assignment: CDR1 MNHEY and CDR2 SMNVEV (reference sequence). J gave up 4 bases and V 6 bases, and 8 bases lay outside the gene matches. CDR3 size: 18 residues. CDR3 region: CASSLGLAGGQSTGELFF. The CDR3 nucleotides read TGTGCCAGCAGCTTGGGACTAGCGGGAGGGCAAAGCACCGGGGAGCTGTTTTTT.

Only a few counts were recorded for this clonotype. V and J are TRBV10-3 and TRBJ1-2; 7 bases line up with TRBD1. The CDR3 is made up of 15 amino acids. Per the germline V gene, CDR1 is ENHRY and CDR2 is SYGVKD. V lost 0 bases and J lost 4; bases outside the gene matches: 5. The CDR3 reads CAISESRQGTYGYTF. In nucleotides, the CDR3 is TGTGCCATCAGTGAGTCCCGACAGGGCACCTATGGCTACACCTTC.

In its sample, this clonotype ranks as medium-sized. The chain carries TRBV19 and TRBJ2-5, with D perhaps matching TRBD2 (6 bases). The germline CDR1 and CDR2 sequences are LNHDA and SQIVND (reference sequence). The ends were cut back, 3 bases at V and 5 bases at J, with 10 bases in the middle. This CDR3 is 13 amino acids long. For the CDR3, the DNA is TGTGCCAGTAGTATGAGGAGGGATGAGACCCAGTACTTC. It is translated as CASSMRRDETQYF.

The CDR3 protein is CASSFQGRFSYEQYF. The CDR3 DNA sequence: TGTGCCAGCAGTTTCCAAGGAAGATTCTCCTACGAGCAGTACTTC. The rearrangement joins TRBV28 to TRBJ2-7, with no clear D. V was clipped by 3 bases and J by 0 bases, with 12 bases between them. This CDR3 comprises 15 residues. Germline V gene lookup returns CDR1 MDHEN and CDR2 SYDVKM.

The chain combines TRBV7-9 with TRBJ2-2, with D hard to call. This CDR3 has 15 amino acids. CDR1 and CDR2 from the germline V gene are SEHNR and FQNEAQ (reference sequence). Trimming cost V 3 bases and J 3 bases, with 11 bases left between them. CDR3 DNA: TGTGCCAGCAGCTTTGGAACAACTGACACCGGGGAGCTGTTTTTT. It yields the protein CASSFGTTDTGELFF.

This clonotype showed up just a few times. This chain uses TRBV20-1 with TRBJ1-2, with a possible D match to TRBD1 (5 bases). CDR1 DFQATT and CDR2 SNEGSKA come from the germline V gene (reference sequence). The CDR3 is 13 residues long. Trimming cost V 5 bases and J 3 bases, with 13 bases left between them. The CDR3 here is CSAPGQTDYGYTF. CDR3 coding DNA: TGCAGTGCTCCCGGGCAGACAGACTATGGCTACACCTTC.

Only a few counts were recorded for this clonotype. This chain links TRBV19 with TRBJ1-5, with a weak D call TRBD1 (6 bases). The ends were cut back, 6 bases at V and 6 bases at J, with 18 bases in the middle. Germline V gene sequence: CDR1 LNHDA, CDR2 SQIVND (reference sequence). This CDR3 spans 15 amino acids. CDR3 DNA sequence: TGTGCCAGTAGCCGCGGGACATCAATGGGTCAGCCCCAGCATTTT. Protein sequence: CASSRGTSMGQPQHF.

The chain has TRBV4-2 and TRBJ2-2; 9 bases agree with TRBD2. Trimming removed 4 bases from V and 7 bases from J; junction bases left unmatched: 10. The CDR3 totals 16 residues. Germline V gene sequence: CDR1 LGHNA, CDR2 YNFKEQ. The CDR3 DNA is TGTGCCAGCAGCCGCTTTGATAGCGGGGGAATCGGGGAGCTGTTTTTT. Encoded protein: CASSRFDSGGIGELFF.

The chain joins TRBV7-3 to TRBJ2-1, with TRBD2 matching 8 bases. Trimming removed 0 bases from V and 7 bases from J; junction bases left unmatched: 5. There are 15 residues in the CDR3. CDR1 and CDR2 from the germline V gene are SGHTA and FQGTGA. The chain's CDR3 is CASSLTGTRENEQFF. DNA for the CDR3: TGTGCCAGCAGCTTAACGGGGACTAGAGAAAATGAGCAGTTCTTC.

The J gene is TRBJ2-7, the V gene TRBV5-1, with 11 bases aligning to TRBD2. Germline CDR1 SGHRS, CDR2 YFSETQ. With V trimmed by 4 bases and J by 1 base, 10 bases remained unmatched. The CDR3 runs 17 residues. The CDR3 DNA is TGCGCCAGCAGCCTGGGGAAGACTAGCGGGGCGTCCTACGAGCAGTACTTC. This translates into CASSLGKTSGASYEQYF.

This clonotype was seen a few times. The chain links TRBV18 to TRBJ1-1; D remains unclear. Germline loops: CDR1 KGHSH, CDR2 LQKENI. The CDR3 sequence is 13 residues long. The germline V and J ends were trimmed by 3 bases and 1 base, with 6 bases remaining between them. The CDR3 bases are TGTGCCAGCTCACCCTCCCAGAACACTGAAGCTTTCTTT. Translating gives CASSPSQNTEAFF.

The V gene is TRBV27, the J gene TRBJ2-1; possibly TRBD1 for D (6 bases). The CDR3 has 13 residues. Trimming shortened V by 6 bases and J by 5 bases, and 11 bases separated the two germline ends. Germline V CDR1 and CDR2: MNHEY, SMNVEV (reference sequence). CDR3 sequence: CASSLTGNNEQFF. As DNA, the CDR3 is TGTGCCAGCAGCCTTACAGGGAACAATGAGCAGTTCTTC.

The chain has TRBV11-2 and TRBJ1-2; D is unresolved. The V and J ends lost 5 bases and 2 bases respectively, with 12 bases between them. This CDR3 is built from 14 residues. CDR1 and CDR2 from the germline V gene are SGHAT and FQNNGV. The chain's CDR3 is CASSLSVGNYGYTF. CDR3 nucleotides: TGTGCCAGCAGCCTCTCGGTAGGGAACTATGGCTACACCTTC.

The CDR3 region is CASSPSDRGHYFNQPQHF. DNA of the CDR3: TGTGCCAGCAGTCCCTCTGACAGGGGCCACTATTTCAATCAGCCCCAGCATTTT. The chain couples TRBV27 to TRBJ1-5; 8 bases are a match to TRBD1. With V trimmed by 5 bases and J by 3 bases, 15 bases remained unmatched. Germline V lookup: CDR1 MNHEY, CDR2 SMNVEV (reference sequence). This CDR3 has 18 amino acids.

The rearrangement joins TRBV25-1 to TRBJ2-3; D possibly matches TRBD1 or TRBD2 (6 bases each). The V and J ends lost 4 bases and 4 bases respectively, with 9 bases between them. The germline gives CDR1 MGHDK, CDR2 SYGVNS. The CDR3 length is 13 residues. The CDR3 DNA sequence: TGTGCCAGCAGTGGGGGGGCAGCAGATACGCAGTATTTT. Translation: CASSGGAADTQYF.